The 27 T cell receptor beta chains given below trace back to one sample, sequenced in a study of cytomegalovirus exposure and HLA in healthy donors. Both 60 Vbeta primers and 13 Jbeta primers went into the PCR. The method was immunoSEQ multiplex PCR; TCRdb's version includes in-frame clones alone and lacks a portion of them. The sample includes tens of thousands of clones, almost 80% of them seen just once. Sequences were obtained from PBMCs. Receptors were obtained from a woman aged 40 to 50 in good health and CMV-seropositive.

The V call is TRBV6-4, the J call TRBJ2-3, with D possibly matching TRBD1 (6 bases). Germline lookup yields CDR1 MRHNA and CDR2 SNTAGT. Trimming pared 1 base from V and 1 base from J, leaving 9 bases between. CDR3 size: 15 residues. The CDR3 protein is CASSDLAGGTDTQYF. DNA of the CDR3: TGTGCCAGCAGTGACTTGGCAGGGGGCACAGATACGCAGTATTTT.

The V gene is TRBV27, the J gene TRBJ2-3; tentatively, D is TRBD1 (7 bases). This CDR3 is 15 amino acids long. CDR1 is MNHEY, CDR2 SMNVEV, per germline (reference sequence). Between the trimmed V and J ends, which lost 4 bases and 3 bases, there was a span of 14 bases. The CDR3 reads CASSSFRGRTDTQYF. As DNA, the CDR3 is TGTGCCAGCAGTTCGTTCAGGGGGAGGACAGATACGCAGTATTTT.

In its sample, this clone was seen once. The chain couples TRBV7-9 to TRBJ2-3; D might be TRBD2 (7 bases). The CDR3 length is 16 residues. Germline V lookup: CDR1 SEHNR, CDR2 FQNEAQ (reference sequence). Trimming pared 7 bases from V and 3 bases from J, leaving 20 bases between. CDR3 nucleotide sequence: TGTGCCAGCACCCAAGAGGGGGGGTTGTCGACAGATACGCAGTATTTT. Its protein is CASTQEGGLSTDTQYF.

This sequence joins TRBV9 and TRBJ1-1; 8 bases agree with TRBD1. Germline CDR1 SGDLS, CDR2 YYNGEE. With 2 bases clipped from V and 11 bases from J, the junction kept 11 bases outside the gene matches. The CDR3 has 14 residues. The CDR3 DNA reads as TGTGCCAGCAGCGTGGTCCCGGGACAGGTTCGGGCTTTCTTT. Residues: CASSVVPGQVRAFF.

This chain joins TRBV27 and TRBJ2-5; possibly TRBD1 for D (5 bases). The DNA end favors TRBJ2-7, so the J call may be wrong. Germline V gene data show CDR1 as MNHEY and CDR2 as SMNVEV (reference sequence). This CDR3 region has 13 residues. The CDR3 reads CASSRRGSYEQYF. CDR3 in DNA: TGTGCCAGCAGCCGTAGGGGATCCTACGAGCAGTACTTC.

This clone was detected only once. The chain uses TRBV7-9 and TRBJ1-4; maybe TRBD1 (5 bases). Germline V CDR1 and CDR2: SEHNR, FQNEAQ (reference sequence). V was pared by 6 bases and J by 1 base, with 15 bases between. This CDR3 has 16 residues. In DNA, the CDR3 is TGTGCCAGCAGACCCCGAGAGGGACTAACTAATGAAAAACTGTTTTTT. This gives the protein CASRPREGLTNEKLFF.

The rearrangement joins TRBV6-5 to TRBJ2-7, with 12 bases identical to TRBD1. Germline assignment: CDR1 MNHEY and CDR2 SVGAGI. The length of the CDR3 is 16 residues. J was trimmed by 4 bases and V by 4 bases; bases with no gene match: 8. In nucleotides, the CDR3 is TGTGCCAGCAGTTCCACCGGGACAGGGGGCTTTTACGAGCAGTACTTC. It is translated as CASSSTGTGGFYEQYF.

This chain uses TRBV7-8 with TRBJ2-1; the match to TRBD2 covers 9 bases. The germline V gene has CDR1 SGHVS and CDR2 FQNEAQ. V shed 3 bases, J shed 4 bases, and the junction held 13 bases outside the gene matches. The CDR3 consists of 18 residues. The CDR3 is CASSLYILASGAYNEQFF. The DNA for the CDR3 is TGTGCCAGCAGCTTGTATATCTTGGCTAGCGGGGCTTACAATGAGCAGTTCTTC.

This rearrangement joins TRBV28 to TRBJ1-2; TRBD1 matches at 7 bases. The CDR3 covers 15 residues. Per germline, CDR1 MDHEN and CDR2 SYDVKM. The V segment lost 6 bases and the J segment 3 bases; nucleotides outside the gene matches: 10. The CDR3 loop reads CASSPSPTGHYGYTF. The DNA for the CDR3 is TGTGCCAGCAGCCCATCCCCGACAGGGCACTATGGCTACACCTTC.

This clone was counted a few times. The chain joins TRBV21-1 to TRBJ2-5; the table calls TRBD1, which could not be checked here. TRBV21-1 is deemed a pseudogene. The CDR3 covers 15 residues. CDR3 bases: TGTGCCAGCACAAAGGAAGGCAGGGACAGGGAGACCCAGTACTTC. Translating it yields CASTKEGRDRETQYF.

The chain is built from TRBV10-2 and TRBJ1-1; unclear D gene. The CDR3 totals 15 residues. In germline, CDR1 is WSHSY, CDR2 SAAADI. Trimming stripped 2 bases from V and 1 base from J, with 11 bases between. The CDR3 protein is CASSEIRYGNTEAFF. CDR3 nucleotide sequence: TGCGCCAGCAGTGAGATTAGATACGGGAACACTGAAGCTTTCTTT.

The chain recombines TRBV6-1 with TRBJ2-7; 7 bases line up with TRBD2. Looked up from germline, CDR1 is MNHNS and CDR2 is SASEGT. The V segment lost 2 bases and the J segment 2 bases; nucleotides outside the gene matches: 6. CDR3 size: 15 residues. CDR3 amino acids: CASSEREGMPYEQYF. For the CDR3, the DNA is TGTGCCAGCAGTGAAAGGGAGGGAATGCCCTACGAGCAGTACTTC.

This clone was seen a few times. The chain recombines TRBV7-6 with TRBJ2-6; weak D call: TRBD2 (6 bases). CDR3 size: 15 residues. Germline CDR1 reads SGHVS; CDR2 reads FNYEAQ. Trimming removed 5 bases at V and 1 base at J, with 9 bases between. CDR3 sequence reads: CASSLRGSGANVLTF. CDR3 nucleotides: TGTGCCAGCAGCCTCCGGGGGTCTGGGGCCAACGTCCTGACTTTC.

The CDR3 reads CASRYGTGDNYGYTF. The DNA of the CDR3 is TGTGCCAGCAGGTACGGGACAGGCGATAACTATGGCTACACCTTC. The V gene is TRBV6-1, the J gene TRBJ1-2; TRBD1 agrees at 8 bases. This CDR3 spans 15 amino acids. Germline trimming cut 6 bases from V and 1 base from J; bases unmatched to any gene: 7. Per the germline V gene, CDR1 is MNHNS and CDR2 is SASEGT.

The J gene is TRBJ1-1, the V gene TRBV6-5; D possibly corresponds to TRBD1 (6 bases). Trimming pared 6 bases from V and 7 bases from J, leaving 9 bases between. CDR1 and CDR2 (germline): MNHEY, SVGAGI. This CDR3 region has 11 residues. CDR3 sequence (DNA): TGTGCCAGCAGGAAGACAGGTGAAGCTTTCTTT. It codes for CASRKTGEAFF.

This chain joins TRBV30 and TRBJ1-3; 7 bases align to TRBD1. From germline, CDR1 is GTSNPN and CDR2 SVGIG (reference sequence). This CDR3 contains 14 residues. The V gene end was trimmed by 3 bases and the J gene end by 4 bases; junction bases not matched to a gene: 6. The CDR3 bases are TGTGCCTGGAGCACCGGGACAGTAGGAAACACCATATATTTT. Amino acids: CAWSTGTVGNTIYF.

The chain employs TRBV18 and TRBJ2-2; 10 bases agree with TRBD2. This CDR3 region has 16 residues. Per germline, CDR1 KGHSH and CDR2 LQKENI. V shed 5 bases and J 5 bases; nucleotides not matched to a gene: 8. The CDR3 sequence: CASSKPSGGYTGELFF. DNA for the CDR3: TGTGCCAGCTCAAAGCCTAGCGGGGGATATACCGGGGAGCTGTTTTTT.

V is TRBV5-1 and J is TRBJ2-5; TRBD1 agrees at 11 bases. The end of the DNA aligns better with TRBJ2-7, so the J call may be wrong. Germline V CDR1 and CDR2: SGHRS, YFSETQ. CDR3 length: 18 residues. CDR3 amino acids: CASSPGGQGVQNSYEQYF. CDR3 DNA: TGCGCCAGCAGCCCCGGGGGACAGGGGGTTCAAAATTCCTACGAGCAGTACTTC.

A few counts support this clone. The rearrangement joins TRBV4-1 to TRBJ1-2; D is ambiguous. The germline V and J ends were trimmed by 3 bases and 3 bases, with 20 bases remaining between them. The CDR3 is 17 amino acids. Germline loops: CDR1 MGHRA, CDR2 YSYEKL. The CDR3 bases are TGCGCCAGCAGCCAGAGATTGCTGCGGGGTGGTGACTATGGCTACACCTTC. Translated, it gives CASSQRLLRGGDYGYTF.

The CDR3 sequence: CAWLPTPGAVRPFSGNTIYF. In DNA, the CDR3 is TGTGCCTGGCTTCCAACTCCTGGGGCCGTCAGACCCTTCTCTGGAAACACCATATATTTT. The chain carries TRBV30 and TRBJ1-3, with D possibly being TRBD1 (5 bases). This CDR3 has 20 amino acids. Germline loops: CDR1 GTSNPN, CDR2 SVGIG (reference sequence). Trimming took 5 bases from V and 0 from J, leaving 29 bases between them. Together with reference TRBV30 and TRBJ1-3, the CDR3 gives the full variable domain: SQTIHQWPATLVQPVGSPLSLECTVEGTSNPNLYWYRQAAGRGLQLLFYSVGIGQISSEVPQNLSASRPQDRQFILSSKKLLLSDSGFYLCAWLPTPGAVRPFSGNTIYFGEGSWLTVV.

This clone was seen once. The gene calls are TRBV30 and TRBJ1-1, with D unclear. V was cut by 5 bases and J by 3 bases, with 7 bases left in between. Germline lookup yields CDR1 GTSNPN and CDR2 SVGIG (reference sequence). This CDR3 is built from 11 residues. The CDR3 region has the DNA TGTGCCTGGCTACCGTACACTGAAGCTTTCTTT. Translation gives CAWLPYTEAFF.

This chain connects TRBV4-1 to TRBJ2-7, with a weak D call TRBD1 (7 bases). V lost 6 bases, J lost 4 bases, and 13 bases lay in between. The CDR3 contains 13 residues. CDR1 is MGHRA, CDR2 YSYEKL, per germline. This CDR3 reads CASSPRDRYEQYF. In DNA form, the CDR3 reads TGCGCCAGCAGTCCGCGGGACAGATACGAGCAGTACTTC.

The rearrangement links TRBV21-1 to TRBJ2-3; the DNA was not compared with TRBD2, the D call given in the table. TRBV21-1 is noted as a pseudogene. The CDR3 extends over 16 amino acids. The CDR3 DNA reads TGTGCCAGCATCGGCGGACTAGCGGGAAACACAGATACGCAGTATTTT. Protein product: CASIGGLAGNTDTQYF.

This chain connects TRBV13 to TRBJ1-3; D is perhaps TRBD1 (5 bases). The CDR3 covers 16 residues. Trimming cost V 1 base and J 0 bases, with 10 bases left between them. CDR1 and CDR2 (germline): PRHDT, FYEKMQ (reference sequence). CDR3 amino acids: CASSLAPTDSGNTIYF. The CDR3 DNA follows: TGTGCCAGCAGCTTAGCCCCGACAGACTCTGGAAACACCATATATTTT.

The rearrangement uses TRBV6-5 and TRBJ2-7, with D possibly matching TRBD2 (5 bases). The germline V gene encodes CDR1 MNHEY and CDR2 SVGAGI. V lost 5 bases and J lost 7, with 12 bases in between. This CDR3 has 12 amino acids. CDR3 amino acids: CASSPPRGEQYF. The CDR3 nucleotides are TGTGCCAGCAGTCCCCCGAGAGGGGAGCAGTACTTC.

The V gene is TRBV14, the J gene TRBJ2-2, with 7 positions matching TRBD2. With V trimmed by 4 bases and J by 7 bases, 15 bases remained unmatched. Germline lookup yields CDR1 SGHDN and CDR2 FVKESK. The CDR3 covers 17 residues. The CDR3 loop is CASSPRRAGVVFGELFF. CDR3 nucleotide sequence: TGTGCCAGCAGCCCCCGTCGGGCGGGAGTCGTTTTCGGGGAGCTGTTTTTT.

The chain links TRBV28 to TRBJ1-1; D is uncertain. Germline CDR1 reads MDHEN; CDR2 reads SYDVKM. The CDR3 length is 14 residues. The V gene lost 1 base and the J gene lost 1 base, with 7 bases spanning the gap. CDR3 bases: TGTGCCAGCAGTTTATTACTTGGGAACACTGAAGCTTTCTTT. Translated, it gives CASSLLLGNTEAFF.